This TCR beta chain is drawn from a study of blood T cell repertoires in COVID-19. Overall study context: PBMCs, B-cell-depleted T cells, or T cells were the source of the cDNA or gDNA that made up the material.

Repertoires were generated with immunoSEQ multiplex PCR, while TCRdb's copy carries only in-frame clones and drops some. The table shows 230,000 or so clones, with roughly four fifths occurring only once. This CDR3 has 14 amino acids. Germline CDR1 MDHEN, CDR2 SYDVKM. The V and J ends lost 8 bases and 4 bases, in that order; junction bases with no gene match: 7. Sequencing was carried out using PBMCs or T cells enriched from blood (not recorded which). The sequence derives from a man aged 50-59 years who had recovered from COVID-19. This chain connects TRBV28 to TRBJ2-5; TRBD2 matches 10 bases. The CDR3 sequence is CASGRIAGGETQYF. DNA for the CDR3: TGTGCCAGCGGGCGAATAGCGGGAGGAGAGACCCAGTACTTC.